This T cell receptor beta chain derives from a study of blood T cells in healthy people across ages. Trimming removed 3 bases from V and 2 bases from J, with 10 bases in between. The CDR3 contains 14 residues. The germline V gene has CDR1 LGHDT and CDR2 YNNKEL (reference sequence). Each individual donor underwent a draw of roughly 10 milliliters of peripheral blood. The authors extracted at least 6 micrograms of total RNA per sample. A sample-barcoded 5' primer and a J-beta primer mix were used in a second PCR of roughly 7 to 11 cycles. TCRdb used MiXCR to reprocess the 5' RACE reads, holding one entry per CDR3 protein. In the table there are approximately 830,000 distinct CDR3 sequences, about 62% of which are singletons.

The chain joins TRBV3-1 to TRBJ2-5; maybe TRBD2 (6 bases). The specimen sequenced was blood. This sequence was found in a man younger than 45 in good health. The CDR3 DNA sequence: TGTGCCAGCAGCCACCGCGGGGAACAAGAGACCCAGTACTTC. It specifies CASSHRGEQETQYF.